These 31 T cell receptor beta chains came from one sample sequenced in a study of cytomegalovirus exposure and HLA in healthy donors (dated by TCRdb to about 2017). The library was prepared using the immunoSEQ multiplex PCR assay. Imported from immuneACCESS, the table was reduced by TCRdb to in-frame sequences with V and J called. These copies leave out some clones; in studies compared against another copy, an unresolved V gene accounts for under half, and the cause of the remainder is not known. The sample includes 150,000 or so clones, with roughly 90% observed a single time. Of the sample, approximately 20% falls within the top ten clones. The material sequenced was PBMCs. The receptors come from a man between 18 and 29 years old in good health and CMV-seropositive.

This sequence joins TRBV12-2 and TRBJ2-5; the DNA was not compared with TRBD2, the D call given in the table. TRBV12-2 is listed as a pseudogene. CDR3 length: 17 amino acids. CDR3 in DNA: TGTGCAAGTCGACCCCCCGGGACTAGGAAACGGAAAGAGACCCAGTACTTC. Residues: CASRPPGTRKRKETQYF.

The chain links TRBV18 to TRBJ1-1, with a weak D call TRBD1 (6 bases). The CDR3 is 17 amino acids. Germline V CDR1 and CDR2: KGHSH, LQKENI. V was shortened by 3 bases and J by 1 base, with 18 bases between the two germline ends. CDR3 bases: TGTGCCAGCTCACCGGTTCAGGGGTCCCGCGCGAACACTGAAGCTTTCTTT. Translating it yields CASSPVQGSRANTEAFF.

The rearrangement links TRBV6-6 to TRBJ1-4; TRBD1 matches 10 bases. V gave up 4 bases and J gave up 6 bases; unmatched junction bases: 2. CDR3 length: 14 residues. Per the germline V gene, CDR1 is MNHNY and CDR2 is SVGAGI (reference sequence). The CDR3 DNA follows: TGTGCCAGCAGTTTTGGGACAGGGGATGAAAAACTGTTTTTT. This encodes CASSFGTGDEKLFF.

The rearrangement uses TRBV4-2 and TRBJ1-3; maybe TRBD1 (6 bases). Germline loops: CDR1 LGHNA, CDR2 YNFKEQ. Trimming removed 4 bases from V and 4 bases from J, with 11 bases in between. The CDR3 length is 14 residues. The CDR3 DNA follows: TGTGCCAGCAGCCCCGCAGGGGACGGAAACACCATATATTTT. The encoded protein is CASSPAGDGNTIYF.

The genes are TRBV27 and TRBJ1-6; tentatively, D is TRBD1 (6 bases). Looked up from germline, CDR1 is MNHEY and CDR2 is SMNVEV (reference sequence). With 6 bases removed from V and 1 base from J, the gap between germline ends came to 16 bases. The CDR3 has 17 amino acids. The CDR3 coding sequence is TGTGCCAGCAGCACAACAGGGCCAGGGTCCTATAATTCACCCCTCCACTTT. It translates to CASSTTGPGSYNSPLHF.

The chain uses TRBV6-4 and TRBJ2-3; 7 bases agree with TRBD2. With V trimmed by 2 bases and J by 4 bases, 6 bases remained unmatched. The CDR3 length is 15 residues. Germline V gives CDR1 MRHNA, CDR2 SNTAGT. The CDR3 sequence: CASSDDGGGSDTQYF. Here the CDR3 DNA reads TGTGCCAGCAGTGACGACGGGGGAGGGTCAGATACGCAGTATTTT.

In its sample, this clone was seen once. For the CDR3, the DNA is TGTGCCAGCAGGGTAGCGGGAGGGGGAGGTGATACGCAGTATTTT. Residues: CASRVAGGGGDTQYF. This chain uses TRBV6-1 with TRBJ2-3, with 11 bases lining up with TRBD2. V shed 6 bases and J 6 bases; nucleotides not matched to a gene: 8. The germline V gene encodes CDR1 MNHNS and CDR2 SASEGT. The CDR3 runs to 15 residues.

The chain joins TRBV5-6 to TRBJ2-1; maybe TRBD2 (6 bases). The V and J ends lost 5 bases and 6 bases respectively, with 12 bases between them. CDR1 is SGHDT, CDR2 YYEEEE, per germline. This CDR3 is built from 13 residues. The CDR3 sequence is CASRRELGNEQFF. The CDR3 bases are TGTGCCAGCAGACGGGAGCTGGGCAATGAGCAGTTCTTC.

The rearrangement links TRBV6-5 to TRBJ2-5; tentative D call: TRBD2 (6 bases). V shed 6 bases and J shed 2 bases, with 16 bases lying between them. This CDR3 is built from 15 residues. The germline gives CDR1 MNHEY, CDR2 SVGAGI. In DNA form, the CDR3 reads TGTGCCAGCAGGACGCCCCGGGACTTACAAGAGACCCAGTACTTC. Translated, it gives CASRTPRDLQETQYF.

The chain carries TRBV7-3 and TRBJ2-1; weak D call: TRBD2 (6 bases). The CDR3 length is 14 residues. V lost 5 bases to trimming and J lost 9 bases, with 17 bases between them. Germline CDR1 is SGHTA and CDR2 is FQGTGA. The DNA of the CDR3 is TGTGCCAGCAGCCTACAGATGTCGGAGGGTGAGCAGTTCTTC. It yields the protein CASSLQMSEGEQFF.

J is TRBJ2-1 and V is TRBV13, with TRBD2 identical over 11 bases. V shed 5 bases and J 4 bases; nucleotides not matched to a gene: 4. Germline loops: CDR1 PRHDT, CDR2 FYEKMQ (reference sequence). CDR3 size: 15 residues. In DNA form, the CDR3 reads TGTGCCAGCAGCCACCGACTAGCGGGGTACAATGAGCAGTTCTTC. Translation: CASSHRLAGYNEQFF.

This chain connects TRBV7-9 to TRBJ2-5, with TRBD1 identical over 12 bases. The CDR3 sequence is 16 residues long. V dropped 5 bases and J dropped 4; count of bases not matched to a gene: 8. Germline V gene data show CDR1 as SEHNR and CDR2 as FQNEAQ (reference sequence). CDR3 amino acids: CASSEGDRGLRETQYF. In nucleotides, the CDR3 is TGTGCCAGCAGCGAGGGGGACAGGGGGCTGCGAGAGACCCAGTACTTC.

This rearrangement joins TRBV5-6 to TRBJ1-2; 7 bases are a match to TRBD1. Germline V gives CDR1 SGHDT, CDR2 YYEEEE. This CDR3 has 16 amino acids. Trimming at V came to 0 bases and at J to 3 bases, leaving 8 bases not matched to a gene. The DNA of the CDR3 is TGTGCCAGCAGCTTGGCCCAGGCAGGGGGGTACTATGGCTACACCTTC. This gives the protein CASSLAQAGGYYGYTF.

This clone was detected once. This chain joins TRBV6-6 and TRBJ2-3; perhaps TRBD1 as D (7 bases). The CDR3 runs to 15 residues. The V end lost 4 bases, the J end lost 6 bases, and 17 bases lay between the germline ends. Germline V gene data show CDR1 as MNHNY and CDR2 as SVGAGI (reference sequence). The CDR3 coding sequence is TGTGCCAGCAGTTCCTCGGGACCAGGGGGGGATACGCAGTATTTT. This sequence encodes CASSSSGPGGDTQYF.

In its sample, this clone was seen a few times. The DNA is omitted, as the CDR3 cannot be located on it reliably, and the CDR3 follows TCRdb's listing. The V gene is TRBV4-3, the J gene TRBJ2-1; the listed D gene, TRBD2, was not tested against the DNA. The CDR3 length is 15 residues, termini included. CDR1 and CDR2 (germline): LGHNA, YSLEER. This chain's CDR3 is CASSILGGPNNEQFF.

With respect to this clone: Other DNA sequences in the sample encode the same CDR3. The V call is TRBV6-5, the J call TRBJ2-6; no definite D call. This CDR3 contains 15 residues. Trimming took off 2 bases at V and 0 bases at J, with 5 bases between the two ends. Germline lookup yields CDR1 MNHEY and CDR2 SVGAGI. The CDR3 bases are TGTGCCAGCAGTTACCGAGGCTCTGGGGCCAACGTCCTGACTTTC. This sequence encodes CASSYRGSGANVLTF.

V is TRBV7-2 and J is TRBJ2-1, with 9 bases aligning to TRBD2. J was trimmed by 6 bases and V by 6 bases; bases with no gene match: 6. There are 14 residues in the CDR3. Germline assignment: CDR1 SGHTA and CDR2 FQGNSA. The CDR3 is CASRGGGAFNEQFF. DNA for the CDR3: TGTGCCAGCAGAGGCGGGGGGGCCTTCAATGAGCAGTTCTTC.

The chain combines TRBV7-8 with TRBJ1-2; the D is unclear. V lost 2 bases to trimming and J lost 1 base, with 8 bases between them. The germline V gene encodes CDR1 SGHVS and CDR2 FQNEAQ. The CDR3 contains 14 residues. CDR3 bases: TGTGCCAGCAGCTTAACAAATCTTAACTATGGCTACACCTTC. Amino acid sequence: CASSLTNLNYGYTF.

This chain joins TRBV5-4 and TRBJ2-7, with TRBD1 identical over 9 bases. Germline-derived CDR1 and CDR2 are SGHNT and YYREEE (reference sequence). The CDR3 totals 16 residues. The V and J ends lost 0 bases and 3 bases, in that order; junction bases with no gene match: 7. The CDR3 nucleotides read TGTGCCAGCAGCTTGGTCGGGACAGGGAAGGACTACGAGCAGTACTTC. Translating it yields CASSLVGTGKDYEQYF.

CDR3 nucleotides: TGTGCCTGGAGTGTATCGAGCGGGGCTTACAATGAGCAGTTCTTC. Protein sequence: CAWSVSSGAYNEQFF. This sequence joins TRBV30 and TRBJ2-1; 7 bases line up with TRBD2. There are 15 residues in the CDR3. In germline, CDR1 is GTSNPN, CDR2 SVGIG (reference sequence). V shed 0 bases and J 4 bases; nucleotides not matched to a gene: 6.

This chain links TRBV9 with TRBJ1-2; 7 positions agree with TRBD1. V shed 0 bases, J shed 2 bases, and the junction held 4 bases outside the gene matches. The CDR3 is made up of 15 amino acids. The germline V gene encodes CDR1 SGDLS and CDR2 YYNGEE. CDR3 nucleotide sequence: TGTGCCAGCAGCGTAGTCTCAGGGGGGAACTATGGCTACACCTTC. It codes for CASSVVSGGNYGYTF.

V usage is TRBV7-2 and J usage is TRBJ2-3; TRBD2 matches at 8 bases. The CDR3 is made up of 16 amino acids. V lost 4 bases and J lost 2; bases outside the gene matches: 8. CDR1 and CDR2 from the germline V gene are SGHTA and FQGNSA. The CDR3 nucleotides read TGTGCCAGCAGCTCCCGGGGGGGCTTCGTCACAGATACGCAGTATTTT. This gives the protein CASSSRGGFVTDTQYF.

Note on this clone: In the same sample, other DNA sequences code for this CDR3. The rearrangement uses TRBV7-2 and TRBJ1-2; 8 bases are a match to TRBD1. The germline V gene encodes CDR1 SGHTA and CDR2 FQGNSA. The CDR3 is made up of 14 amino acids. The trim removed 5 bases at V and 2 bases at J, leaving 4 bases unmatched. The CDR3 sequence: CASSPRQGNYGYTF. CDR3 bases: TGTGCCAGCAGCCCCCGACAGGGGAACTATGGCTACACCTTC. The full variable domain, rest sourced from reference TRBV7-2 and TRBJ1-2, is GAGVSQSPSNKVTEKGKDVELRCDPISGHTALYWYRQSLGQGLEFLIYFQGNSAPDKSGLPSDRFSAERTGGSVSTLTIQRTQQEDSAVYLCASSPRQGNYGYTFGSGTRLTVV.

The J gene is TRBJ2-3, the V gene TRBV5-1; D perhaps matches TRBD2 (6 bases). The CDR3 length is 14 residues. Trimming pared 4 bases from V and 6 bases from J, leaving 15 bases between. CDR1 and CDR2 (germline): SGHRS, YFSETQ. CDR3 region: CASSNGGKGDTQYF. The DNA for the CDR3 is TGCGCCAGCAGCAACGGGGGAAAGGGGGATACGCAGTATTTT.

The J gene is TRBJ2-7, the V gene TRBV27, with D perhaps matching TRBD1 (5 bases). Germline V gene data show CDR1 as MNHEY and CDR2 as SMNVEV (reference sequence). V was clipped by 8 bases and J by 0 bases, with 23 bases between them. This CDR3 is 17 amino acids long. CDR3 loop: CASRPTGTLLSSYEQYF. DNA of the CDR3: TGTGCCAGCCGCCCCACAGGAACACTGCTTAGCTCCTACGAGCAGTACTTC.

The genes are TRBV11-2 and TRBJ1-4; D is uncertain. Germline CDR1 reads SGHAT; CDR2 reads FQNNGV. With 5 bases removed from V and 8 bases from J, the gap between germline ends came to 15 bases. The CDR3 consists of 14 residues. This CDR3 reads CASSRGNGYEKLFF. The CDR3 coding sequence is TGTGCCAGCAGCCGAGGGAACGGATACGAAAAACTGTTTTTT.

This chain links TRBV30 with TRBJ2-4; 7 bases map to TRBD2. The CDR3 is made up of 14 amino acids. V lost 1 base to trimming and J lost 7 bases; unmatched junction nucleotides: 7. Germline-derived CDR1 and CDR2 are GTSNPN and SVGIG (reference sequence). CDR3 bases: TGTGCCTGGAGTGAGGGTCCCGGGAGGAACATTCAGTACTTC. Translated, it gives CAWSEGPGRNIQYF.

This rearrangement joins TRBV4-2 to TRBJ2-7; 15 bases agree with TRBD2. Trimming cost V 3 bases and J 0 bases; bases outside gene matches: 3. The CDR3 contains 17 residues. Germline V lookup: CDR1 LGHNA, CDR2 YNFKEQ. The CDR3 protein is CASSHPGLAGGSYEQYF. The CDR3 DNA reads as TGTGCCAGCAGCCATCCGGGACTAGCGGGAGGCTCCTACGAGCAGTACTTC.

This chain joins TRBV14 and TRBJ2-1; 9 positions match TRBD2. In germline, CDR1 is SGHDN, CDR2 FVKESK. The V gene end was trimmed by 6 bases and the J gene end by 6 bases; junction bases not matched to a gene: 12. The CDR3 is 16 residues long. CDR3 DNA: TGTGCCAGCAGTAGTATAGCGGGAGAGGGCTTCAATGAGCAGTTCTTC. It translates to CASSSIAGEGFNEQFF.

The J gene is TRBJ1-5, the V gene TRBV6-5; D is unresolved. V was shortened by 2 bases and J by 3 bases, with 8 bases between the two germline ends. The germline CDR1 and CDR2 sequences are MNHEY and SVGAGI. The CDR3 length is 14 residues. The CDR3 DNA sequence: TGTGCCAGCAGTTACCGCACGGTCAATCAGCCCCAGCATTTT. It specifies CASSYRTVNQPQHF.

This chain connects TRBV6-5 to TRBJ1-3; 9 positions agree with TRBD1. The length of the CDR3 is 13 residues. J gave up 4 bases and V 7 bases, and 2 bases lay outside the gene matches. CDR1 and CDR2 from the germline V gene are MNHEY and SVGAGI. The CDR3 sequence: CASKQGAGNTIYF. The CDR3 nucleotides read TGTGCCAGCAAACAGGGGGCAGGAAACACCATATATTTT.